A single TCR beta chain is shown here with its context. The antigen is not known. This CDR3 is built from 15 residues. Losses at the gene ends were 0 bases for V and 6 bases for J; bases not matched to a gene: 4. Looked up from germline, CDR1 is SGHRS and CDR2 is YFSETQ. PCR employed 60 Vbeta and 13 Jbeta primers. The table came from immunoSEQ multiplex PCR; TCRdb's copy has only in-frame clones and leaves some out. The sample includes around 130,000 clones. This sample is drawn from a study of cytomegalovirus exposure and HLA in healthy donors. Study-wide points: TCR beta sequences reportedly predicted the HLA-A and HLA-B alleles of most subjects accurately.

This chain joins TRBV5-1 and TRBJ2-2, with TRBD2 matching over 8 bases. The sequence derives from a woman aged 40 to 49 in good health and CMV-seronegative. Sequencing used PBMCs. Written as DNA, the CDR3 is TGCGCCAGCAGCTTGGCGGGGGGGTCGGCCGGGGAGCTGTTTTTT. Its translation: CASSLAGGSAGELFF.